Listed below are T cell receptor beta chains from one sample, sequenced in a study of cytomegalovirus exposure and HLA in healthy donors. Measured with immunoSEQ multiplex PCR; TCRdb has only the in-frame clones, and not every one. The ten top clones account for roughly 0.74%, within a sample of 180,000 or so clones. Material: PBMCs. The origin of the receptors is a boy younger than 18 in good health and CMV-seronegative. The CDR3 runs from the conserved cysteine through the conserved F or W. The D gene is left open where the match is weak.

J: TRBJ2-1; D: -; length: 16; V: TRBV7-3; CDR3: CASSSRADSSYNEQFF; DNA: TGTGCCAGCAGCTCAAGAGCTGACAGCTCCTACAATGAGCAGTTCTTC
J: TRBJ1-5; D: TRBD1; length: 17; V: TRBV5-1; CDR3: CAPPGRRGTGSKQPQHF; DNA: TGCGCCCCACCCGGCCGACGAGGGACAGGCTCTAAACAGCCCCAGCATTTT
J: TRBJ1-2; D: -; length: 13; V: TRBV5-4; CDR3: CASSLGTGSGYTF; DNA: TGTGCCAGCAGCTTGGGTACAGGGAGTGGCTACACCTTC
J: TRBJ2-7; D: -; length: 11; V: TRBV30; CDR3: CAWRTGLEQYF; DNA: TGTGCCTGGAGGACAGGTCTCGAGCAGTACTTC
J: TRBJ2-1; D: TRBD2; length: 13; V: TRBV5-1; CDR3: CASSAGVYNEQFF; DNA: TGCGCCAGCAGCGCGGGAGTCTACAATGAGCAGTTCTTC
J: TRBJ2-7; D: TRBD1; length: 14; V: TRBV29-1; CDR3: CSILGGTGPHEQYF; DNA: TGCAGCATTCTCGGGGGGACAGGGCCGCACGAGCAGTACTTC
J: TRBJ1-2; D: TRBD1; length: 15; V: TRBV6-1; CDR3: CASRESTGPPYGYTF; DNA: TGTGCCAGCAGGGAGTCGACAGGGCCCCCCTATGGCTACACCTTC
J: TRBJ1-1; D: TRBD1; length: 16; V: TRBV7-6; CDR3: CASSPWTGGGNGEAFF; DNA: TGTGCCAGCAGCCCCTGGACAGGGGGCGGGAATGGTGAAGCTTTCTTT
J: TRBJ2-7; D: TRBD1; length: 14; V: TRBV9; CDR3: CASSEGQGSYEQYF; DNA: TGTGCCAGCAGCGAGGGACAGGGTTCCTACGAGCAGTACTTC
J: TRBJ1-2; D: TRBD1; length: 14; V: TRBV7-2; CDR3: CASSLGTGRYGYTF; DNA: TGTGCCAGCAGCTTAGGGACAGGGAGGTATGGTTACACCTTC
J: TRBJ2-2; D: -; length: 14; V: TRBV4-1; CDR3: CASSHPGGTGELFF; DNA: TGCGCCAGCAGCCATCCCGGGGGCACCGGGGAGCTGTTTTTT
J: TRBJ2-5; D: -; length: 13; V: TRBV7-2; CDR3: CASSQDRRETQYF; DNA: TGTGCCAGCAGCCAGGACAGAAGAGAGACCCAGTACTTC
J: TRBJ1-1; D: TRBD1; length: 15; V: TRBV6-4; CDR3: CASSVRAGGNTEAFF; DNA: TGTGCCAGCAGTGTCAGAGCAGGGGGGAACACTGAAGCTTTCTTT
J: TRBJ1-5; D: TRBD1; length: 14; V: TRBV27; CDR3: CASSLGQGNQPQHF; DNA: TGTGCCAGCAGCCTGGGACAGGGGAATCAGCCCCAGCATTTT
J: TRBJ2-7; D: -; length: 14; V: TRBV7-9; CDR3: CASSLVGEGYEQYF; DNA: TGTGCCAGCAGCTTAGTAGGGGAAGGCTACGAGCAGTACTTC
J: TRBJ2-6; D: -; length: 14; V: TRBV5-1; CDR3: CASGGARGANVLTF; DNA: TGCGCCAGCGGAGGGGCTCGAGGGGCCAACGTCCTGACTTTC
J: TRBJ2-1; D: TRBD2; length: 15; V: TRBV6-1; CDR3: CASTPGLAASNEQFF; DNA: TGTGCCAGCACCCCGGGACTAGCGGCTTCGAATGAGCAGTTCTTC
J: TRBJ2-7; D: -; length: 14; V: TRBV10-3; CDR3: CAIARQGHSYEQYF; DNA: TGTGCCATCGCACGCCAGGGGCACTCCTACGAGCAGTACTTC
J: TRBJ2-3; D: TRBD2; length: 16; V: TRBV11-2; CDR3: CASSPWTSGATDTQYF; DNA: TGTGCCAGCAGCCCCTGGACTAGCGGGGCCACAGATACGCAGTATTTT
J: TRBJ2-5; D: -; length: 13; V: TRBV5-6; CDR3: CASSFGLQETQYF; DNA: TGTGCCAGCAGTTTCGGACTTCAAGAGACCCAGTACTTC
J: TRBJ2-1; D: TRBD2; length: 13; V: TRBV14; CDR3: CASSTLAGPAPFF; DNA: TGTGCCAGCAGTACTCTAGCGGGGCCTGCCCCGTTCTTC
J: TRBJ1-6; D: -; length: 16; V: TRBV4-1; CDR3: CASSQVGRTYNSPLHF; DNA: TGCGCCAGCAGCCAAGTTGGGAGAACCTATAATTCACCCCTCCACTTT
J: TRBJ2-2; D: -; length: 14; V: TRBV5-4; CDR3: CASSLPGFTGELFF; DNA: TGTGCCAGCAGCTTGCCAGGGTTTACCGGGGAGCTGTTTTTT
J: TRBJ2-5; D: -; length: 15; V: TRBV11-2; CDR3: CASSGGRWGRETQYF; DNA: TGTGCCAGCAGTGGGGGGAGGTGGGGCCGGGAGACCCAGTACTTC
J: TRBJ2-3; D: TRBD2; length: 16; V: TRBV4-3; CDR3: CASRPDGAGGTDTQYF; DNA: TGCGCCAGCAGACCCGACGGAGCGGGGGGCACAGATACGCAGTATTTT
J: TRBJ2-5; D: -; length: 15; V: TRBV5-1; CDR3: CASSPPSGGQETQYF; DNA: TGCGCCAGCAGCCCACCTTCCGGAGGACAAGAGACCCAGTACTTC
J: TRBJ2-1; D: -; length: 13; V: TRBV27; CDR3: CASSFLSYDEQFF; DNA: TGTGCCAGCAGTTTTCTCTCCTACGATGAGCAGTTCTTC
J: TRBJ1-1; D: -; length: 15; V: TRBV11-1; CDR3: CASSHPTVLDTEAFF; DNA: TGTGCCAGCAGCCATCCGACAGTTCTGGACACTGAAGCTTTCTTT
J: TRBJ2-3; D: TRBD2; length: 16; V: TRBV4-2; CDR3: CASSQERQRGSDTQYF; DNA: TGTGCCAGCAGCCAAGAGAGACAGCGGGGTTCAGATACGCAGTATTTT
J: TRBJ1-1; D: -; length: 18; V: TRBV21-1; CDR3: CASSKAGRAPRSNTEAFF; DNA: TGTGCCAGCAGCAAAGCAGGGCGGGCACCCCGTTCCAACACTGAAGCTTTCTTT
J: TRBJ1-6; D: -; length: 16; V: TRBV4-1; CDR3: CASSQATGRVVSPLHF; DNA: TGCGCCAGCAGCCAAGCTACGGGGAGGGTTGTTTCACCCCTCCACTTT
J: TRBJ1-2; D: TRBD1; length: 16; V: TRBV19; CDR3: CASSLPDRMGDYGYTF; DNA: TGTGCCAGTAGCCTCCCGGACAGGATGGGGGACTATGGCTACACCTTC
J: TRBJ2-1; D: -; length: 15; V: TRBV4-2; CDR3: CASSQVSPSYNEQFF; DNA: TGTGCCAGCAGCCAAGTCTCTCCCTCCTACAATGAGCAGTTCTTC
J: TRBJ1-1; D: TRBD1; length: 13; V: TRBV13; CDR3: CASSSDRGAEAFF; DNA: TGTGCCAGCAGCTCGGACAGGGGGGCTGAAGCTTTCTTT
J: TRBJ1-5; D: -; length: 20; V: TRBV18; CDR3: CASSPLPHSTASSGDQPQHF; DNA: TGTGCCAGCTCACCTTTACCTCACTCGACAGCCTCCAGCGGGGATCAGCCCCAGCATTTT
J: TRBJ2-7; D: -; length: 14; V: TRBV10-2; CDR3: CASSVASEGSEQYF; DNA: TGCGCCAGCAGTGTGGCTAGCGAGGGTAGCGAGCAGTACTTC
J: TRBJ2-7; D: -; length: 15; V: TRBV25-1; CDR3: CASSEVGGSGYEQYF; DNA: TGTGCCAGCAGTGAGGTCGGAGGGTCTGGCTACGAGCAGTACTTC
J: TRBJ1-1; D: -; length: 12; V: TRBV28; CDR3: CASSLADRTAFF; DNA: TGTGCCAGCAGCTTGGCCGACAGGACCGCTTTCTTT
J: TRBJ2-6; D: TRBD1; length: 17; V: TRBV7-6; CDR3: CASSRDRVLSGANVLTF; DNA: TGTGCCAGCAGCCGGGACAGGGTCCTCTCTGGGGCCAACGTCCTGACTTTC
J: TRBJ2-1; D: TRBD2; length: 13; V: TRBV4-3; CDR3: CASSQGLAGEQFF; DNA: TGCGCCAGCAGCCAAGGCCTAGCGGGGGAGCAGTTCTTC
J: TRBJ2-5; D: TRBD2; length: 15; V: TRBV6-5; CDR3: CASSRAGGYQETQYF; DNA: TGTGCCAGCAGCCGAGCGGGGGGGTACCAAGAGACCCAGTACTTC
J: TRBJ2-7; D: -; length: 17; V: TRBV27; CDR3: CASSLTGVRAVPYEQYF; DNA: TGTGCCAGCAGTTTAACGGGGGTCCGGGCCGTCCCCTACGAGCAGTACTTC
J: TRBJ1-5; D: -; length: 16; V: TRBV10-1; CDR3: CASHGTRRGGGQPQHF; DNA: TGCGCCAGCCATGGAACGAGGAGGGGAGGGGGTCAGCCCCAGCATTTT
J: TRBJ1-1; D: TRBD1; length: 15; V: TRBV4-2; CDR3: CASSLLTGRGTEAFF; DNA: TGTGCCAGCAGCCTCCTGACAGGGAGAGGGACTGAAGCTTTCTTT
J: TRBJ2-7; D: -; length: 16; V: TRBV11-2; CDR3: CASSFLTRESSYEQYF; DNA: TGTGCCAGCAGCTTTCTGACCCGGGAGAGCTCCTACGAGCAGTACTTC
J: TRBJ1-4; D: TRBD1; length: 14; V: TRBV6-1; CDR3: CASTGQGAGEKLFF; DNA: TGTGCCAGCACAGGACAGGGGGCAGGTGAAAAACTGTTTTTT
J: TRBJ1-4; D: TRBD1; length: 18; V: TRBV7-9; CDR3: CASSLGQGRMGRNEKLFF; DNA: TGTGCCAGCAGCTTAGGACAGGGAAGGATGGGGCGGAATGAAAAACTGTTTTTT
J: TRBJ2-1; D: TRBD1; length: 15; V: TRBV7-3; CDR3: CASSEPGQRYNEQFF; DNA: TGTGCCAGCAGTGAGCCGGGACAGCGTTACAATGAGCAGTTCTTC
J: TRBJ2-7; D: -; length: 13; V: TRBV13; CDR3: CASSPRAPYEQYF; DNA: TGTGCCAGCAGCCCCAGGGCCCCCTACGAGCAGTACTTC
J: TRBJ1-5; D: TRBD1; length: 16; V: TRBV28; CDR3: CASSLSGQGSNQPQHF; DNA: TGTGCCAGCAGTCTCTCGGGACAGGGGAGCAATCAGCCCCAGCATTTT
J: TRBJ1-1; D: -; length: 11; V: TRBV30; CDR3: CAWSVGTPAFF; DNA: TGTGCCTGGAGTGTAGGGACACCGGCTTTCTTT
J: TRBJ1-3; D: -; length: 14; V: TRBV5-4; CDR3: CASSLGASGNTIYF; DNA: TGTGCCAGCAGCTTGGGGGCATCTGGAAACACCATATATTTT
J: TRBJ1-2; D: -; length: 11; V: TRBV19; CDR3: CASSPGVGYTF; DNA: TGTGCCAGTAGTCCGGGGGTCGGCTACACCTTC
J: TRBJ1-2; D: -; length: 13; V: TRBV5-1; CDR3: CASSHQTNYGYTF; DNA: TGCGCCAGCTCCCATCAAACTAACTATGGCTACACCTTC
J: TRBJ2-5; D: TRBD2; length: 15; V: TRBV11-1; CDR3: CASSFGSGGQETQYF; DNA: TGTGCCAGCAGCTTTGGTAGCGGGGGACAAGAGACCCAGTACTTC